The 13 T cell receptor beta chains reported below all come from one sample, sequenced in a study of CD4 and CD8 cells across lung adenocarcinoma regions (dated by TCRdb to the late 2010s). Preparation of the library involved PCR. TCRdb records HiSeq X Ten as the sequencer. Using fastp trimming at Q25 and MiXCR clonotype assembly, TCRdb reanalyzed the public sequencing data and kept in-frame beta chains. Entries are consolidated by CDR3 protein sequence, retaining the most common genes and DNA. The sample contains fewer than 30,000 distinct CDR3 sequences, around 56% of them found a single time. The ten top clones hold 40% to 50% of the sample. Specimen: CD8+ T cells from the center of a lung tumor. The cell subset or site label, as the study defines it: tumor center region. These receptors were collected from a male donor with lung adenocarcinoma. The CD4 and CD8 labels of this study may be unreliable.

This clonotype showed up just once. An end of the junction differs from the germline gene, which may be a read error. CDR3 sequence: CASSPRNRGRNTQYF. CDR3 nucleotide sequence: TGTGCCAGCAGCCCGCGGAACCGCGGGAGAAATACCCAGTATTTT. V and J are TRBV6-1 and TRBJ2-3, with 7 positions matching TRBD2. This CDR3 region has 15 residues. The germline V gene has CDR1 MNHNS and CDR2 SASEGT.

This rearrangement joins TRBV6-1 to TRBJ2-1; 7 positions agree with TRBD1. The CDR3 consists of 15 residues. Per the germline V gene, CDR1 is MNHNS and CDR2 is SASEGT. V shed 5 bases and J 3 bases; nucleotides not matched to a gene: 7. CDR3 protein: CASSREQGIYNEQFF. CDR3 nucleotides: TGTGCCAGCAGTAGGGAACAGGGGATCTACAATGAGCAGTTCTTC.

The rearrangement joins TRBV10-1 to TRBJ2-3; maybe TRBD1 (6 bases). The germline V gene encodes CDR1 WNHNN and CDR2 SYGVQD (reference sequence). There are 14 residues in the CDR3. Trimming left V 8 bases short and J 3 bases short, with 15 bases between. CDR3 sequence (DNA): TGCGCCAGCGGCCCCGGGACAAAGACAGATACGCAGTATTTT. This codes for CASGPGTKTDTQYF.

Turning to this clonotype: One junction end does not reproduce the germline sequence, and a read error may be involved. This chain connects TRBV5-1 to TRBJ2-3, with a tentative D call TRBD1 (6 bases). CDR1 is SGHRS, CDR2 YFSETQ, per germline. This CDR3 spans 14 amino acids. The CDR3 sequence: CAGRGSRDTDTQYF. CDR3 coding DNA: TGCGCCGGCAGAGGTAGCCGGGACACAGATACCCAGTATTTC. Full variable domain (rest looked up from reference TRBV5-1 and TRBJ2-3): KAGVTQTPRYLIKTRGQQVTLSCSPISGHRSVSWYQQTPGQGLQFLFEYFSETQRNKGNFPGRFSGRQFSNSRSEMNVSTLELGDSALYLCAGRGSRDTDTQYFGPGTRLTVL.

This clonotype has only a few counts. The rearrangement uses TRBV6-1 and TRBJ2-3, with D perhaps given as TRBD1 or TRBD2 (5 bases each). The J call is in doubt because the DNA end fits TRBJ2-7 better. The CDR3 is 16 amino acids. Germline V gene lookup returns CDR1 MNHNS and CDR2 SASEGT. The CDR3 loop reads CASSEAGLGVKDTQYF. In DNA form, the CDR3 reads TGTGCCAGCAGTGAAGCGGGGCTGGGAGTCAAGGATACGCAGTACTTC.

The chain couples TRBV6-1 to TRBJ2-4, with D perhaps being TRBD1 or TRBD2 (5 bases each). Germline V gene data show CDR1 as MNHNS and CDR2 as SASEGT. The CDR3 has 15 amino acids. V was trimmed by 6 bases and J by 12 bases, leaving 24 bases between them. The CDR3 DNA follows: TGTGCCAGCAGCTCGGGGCTGTGGGCCACAAATACTCAGTACTTC. Amino acids: CASSSGLWATNTQYF.

This chain joins TRBV6-1 and TRBJ2-3; D gene ambiguous. The better agreement between TRBJ2-7 and the DNA end casts doubt on the J call. This CDR3 region has 16 residues. Germline V gene data show CDR1 as MNHNS and CDR2 as SASEGT. CDR3 residues: CASSVSGDGTTNTQYF. The CDR3 region has the DNA TGTGCCAGCAGCGTCTCGGGCGACGGAACCACAAACACGCAGTACTTC.

This sequence joins TRBV6-1 and TRBJ2-3; TRBD2 matches at 7 bases. The DNA end is more similar to TRBJ2-7, so the J call may be wrong. This CDR3 comprises 15 residues. CDR1 is MNHNS and CDR2 is SASEGT in the germline V gene. In nucleotides, the CDR3 is TGTGCCAGCGAAACGGGGGGTGGCGCCAAAGATACGCAGTACTTC. This sequence encodes CASETGGGAKDTQYF.

This clonotype occurred a few times. The rearrangement joins TRBV10-1 to TRBJ2-5, with D perhaps matching TRBD2 (5 bases). Germline assignment: CDR1 WNHNN and CDR2 SYGVQD (reference sequence). The germline V and J ends were trimmed by 7 bases and 0 bases, with 21 bases remaining between them. The CDR3 is made up of 17 amino acids. This chain's CDR3 is CASTTGSGGRDQETQYF. CDR3 bases: TGCGCCAGCACAACGGGGAGCGGAGGCCGTGACCAAGAGACCCAGTACTTC.

A note on this clonotype: The junction differs from germline at one of its ends, possibly a read error. The gene calls are TRBV14 and TRBJ2-4, with D perhaps given as TRBD1 or TRBD2 (5 bases each). The CDR3 spans 17 residues. Germline lookup yields CDR1 SGHDN and CDR2 FVKESK. This CDR3 is CARCQDSGLRAKNIQYF. The CDR3 bases are TGTGCCAGGTGCCAAGATTCGGGGCTGCGTGCCAAAAACATTCAGTACTTT.

CDR3 in amino acids: CASSRTSGRSSGANVLTF. CDR3 bases: TGTGCCAGCAGCAGGACTAGCGGGAGGTCCTCTGGGGCCAACGTCCTGACTTTC. The chain carries TRBV6-1 and TRBJ2-6, with TRBD2 identical over 14 bases. In germline, CDR1 is MNHNS, CDR2 SASEGT. Losses at the gene ends were 6 bases for V and 0 bases for J; bases not matched to a gene: 4. The CDR3 consists of 18 residues.

As to this clonotype: Relative to the germline gene, one junction end is altered; a read error may explain this. V and J are TRBV6-1 and TRBJ2-7; the D gene could be TRBD1 or TRBD2 (5 bases each). Germline assignment: CDR1 MNHNS and CDR2 SASEGT. The CDR3 sequence is 13 residues long. CDR3 residues: CASTRDLSYEQYF. As DNA, the CDR3 is TGTGCCAGCACCCGGGACCTCTCCTACGAGCAGTACTTT.

By share, this clonotype counts as medium-sized. The chain combines TRBV6-1 with TRBJ2-1, with 9 bases fitting TRBD1. The J call may be incorrect, as the DNA end agrees better with TRBJ2-7. This CDR3 has 14 amino acids. Germline V lookup: CDR1 MNHNS, CDR2 SASEGT. CDR3 in DNA: TGTGCCAGCAGTGAAGCAGGACAGGGGCTGGAACAGTACTTC. It translates to CASSEAGQGLEQYF.